Listed here are 23 T cell receptor beta chains from one sample, sequenced in a study of shared clonotypes between healthy human individuals. Naive CD8 cells comprised CD45RO-negative, CCR7-positively selected cells, excluding terminally differentiated effector memory CD45RA+ cells. Data came from immunoSEQ multiplex PCR; TCRdb stores just in-frame clones and leaves some out. This sample has about 590,000 clones, with nearly 97% found just once. The sequenced sample consisted of naive CD8+ T cells sorted from blood. The receptors were gathered from a woman in her twenties or thirties in good health.

Points on this clone: Additional DNA sequences in this sample encode the identical CDR3. This sequence joins TRBV30 and TRBJ2-3; D gene uncertain. The CDR3 has 10 amino acids. Trimming took 5 bases from V and 6 from J, leaving 6 bases between them. Germline V gene data show CDR1 as GTSNPN and CDR2 as SVGIG (reference sequence). Written as DNA, the CDR3 is TGTGCCTGGGAGACGGATACGCAGTATTTT. Protein: CAWETDTQYF.

The rearrangement links TRBV7-9 to TRBJ1-2; 10 nucleotides agree with TRBD1. The germline V gene has CDR1 SEHNR and CDR2 FQNEAQ (reference sequence). The CDR3 is 17 residues long. The ends lost 1 base at V and 7 bases at J; junction bases unmatched: 12. CDR3 sequence (DNA): TGTGCCAGCAGCTTAGTAACGATCGGGACAGGGGATCGTGGCTACACCTTC. Encoded protein: CASSLVTIGTGDRGYTF.

This rearrangement joins TRBV2 to TRBJ2-5; TRBD2 agrees at 11 bases. The closer fit of TRBJ2-7 to the DNA end suggests the J call may be wrong. Germline values: CDR1 SNHLY, CDR2 FYNNEI. The CDR3 has 15 amino acids. For the CDR3, the DNA is TGTGCCAGCAGTCAAAGGACTAGCGGGTCCTACGAGCAGTACTTC. It encodes CASSQRTSGSYEQYF.

The CDR3 DNA is TGTGCCAGCAGTCCCCAGGGCTCCTACAATGAGCAGTTCTTC. Encoded protein: CASSPQGSYNEQFF. The rearrangement links TRBV6-1 to TRBJ2-1; D is perhaps TRBD1 (5 bases). This CDR3 comprises 14 residues. CDR1 MNHNS and CDR2 SASEGT come from the germline V gene. V was clipped by 5 bases and J by 0 bases, with 8 bases between them.

The chain joins TRBV14 to TRBJ2-1; unclear D gene. V lost 5 bases to trimming and J lost 7 bases, with 15 bases between them. The CDR3 runs to 14 residues. The germline gives CDR1 SGHDN, CDR2 FVKESK. The CDR3 bases are TGTGCCAGCAGCTTAGGGTCTGTCTTTAATGAGCAGTTCTTC. Translating gives CASSLGSVFNEQFF.

The chain uses TRBV13 and TRBJ2-5; TRBD1 or TRBD2 may be the D gene (5 bases each). V was trimmed by 3 bases and J by 1 base, leaving 21 bases between them. From germline, CDR1 is PRHDT and CDR2 FYEKMQ (reference sequence). There are 18 residues in the CDR3. This chain's CDR3 is CASSFSVFGTVSQETQYF. CDR3 sequence (DNA): TGTGCCAGCAGCTTTAGTGTCTTTGGGACGGTGAGCCAAGAGACCCAGTACTTC.

The V gene is TRBV18, the J gene TRBJ2-2, with no clear D. There are 16 residues in the CDR3. V lost 8 bases, J lost 3 bases, and 19 bases lay in between. Germline V gene lookup returns CDR1 KGHSH and CDR2 LQKENI. The CDR3 bases are TGTGCCAGCACTGGGATAAGCAGGATTGACACCGGGGAGCTGTTTTTT. Its translation is CASTGISRIDTGELFF.

CDR3 sequence (DNA): TGTGCCAGCAGTTTGGCCCTTAGGGAGCGGGCCAGCACAGATACGCAGTATTTT. This encodes CASSLALRERASTDTQYF. The rearrangement joins TRBV28 to TRBJ2-3, with TRBD2 as a possible D gene (6 bases). V was clipped by 3 bases and J by 0 bases, with 19 bases between them. Per germline, CDR1 MDHEN and CDR2 SYDVKM. The CDR3 is 18 amino acids.

The J gene is TRBJ2-1, the V gene TRBV5-4; 7 bases are shared with TRBD2. Germline CDR1 SGHNT, CDR2 YYREEE (reference sequence). CDR3 length: 12 residues. Germline trimming cut 4 bases from V and 15 bases from J; bases unmatched to any gene: 10. CDR3 in DNA: TGTGCCAGCAGCCCCCCGGCGGGGGTTCGGTTCTTC. It encodes CASSPPAGVRFF.

The chain uses TRBV19 and TRBJ2-2; a possible D gene is TRBD1 (5 bases). Per germline, CDR1 LNHDA and CDR2 SQIVND (reference sequence). This CDR3 spans 15 amino acids. Trimming removed 3 bases at V and 1 base at J, with 9 bases between. The CDR3, as DNA: TGTGCCAGTAGTATTTTAGGACAGAACACCGGGGAGCTGTTTTTT. Translation gives CASSILGQNTGELFF. Drawing the rest from reference TRBV19 and TRBJ2-2, the complete variable domain is DGGITQSPKYLFRKEGQNVTLSCEQNLNHDAMYWYRQDPGQGLRLIYYSQIVNDFQKGDIAEGYSVSREKKESFPLTVTSAQKNPTAFYLCASSILGQNTGELFFGEGSRLTVL.

The chain joins TRBV1 to TRBJ2-1. TRBV1 has pseudogene status. This CDR3 spans 13 amino acids. CDR3 in DNA: TGCACCAGCAGGTATGAACCGGCTGGTGAGCAGTTCTTC. Its protein product is CTSRYEPAGEQFF.

This clone appeared a single time. The chain employs TRBV28 and TRBJ2-2; 8 bases map to TRBD2. CDR3 size: 14 residues. V lost 3 bases and J lost 3; bases outside the gene matches: 0. The germline V gene has CDR1 MDHEN and CDR2 SYDVKM. DNA of the CDR3: TGTGCCAGCAGTTTGCGGGAGGACACCGGGGAGCTGTTTTTT. Its translation is CASSLREDTGELFF.

The V call is TRBV7-9, the J call TRBJ2-7; no clear D. The germline gives CDR1 SEHNR, CDR2 FQNEAQ (reference sequence). The CDR3 spans 12 residues. The germline V and J ends were trimmed by 5 bases and 6 bases, with 11 bases remaining between them. CDR3 loop: CASSPDLGEQYF. The CDR3 coding sequence is TGTGCCAGCAGCCCGGACCTAGGCGAGCAGTACTTC. The full variable domain, with the rest looked up from reference TRBV7-9 and TRBJ2-7, is DTGVSQNPRHKITKRGQNVTFRCDPISEHNRLYWYRQTLGQGPEFLTYFQNEAQLEKSRLLSDRFSAERPKGSFSTLEIQRTEQGDSAMYLCASSPDLGEQYFGPGTRLTVT.

The chain is built from TRBV29-1 and TRBJ1-4; 7 nucleotides agree with TRBD1. The germline CDR1 and CDR2 sequences are SQVTM and ANQGSEA. The junction had 7 bases not matched to a gene; V was cut back by 0 bases and J by 3 bases. CDR3 length: 16 amino acids. CDR3 in amino acids: CSVEDGTGTANEKLFF. The CDR3 region has the DNA TGCAGCGTTGAAGACGGTACCGGGACAGCTAATGAAAAACTGTTTTTT.

V usage is TRBV13 and J usage is TRBJ2-2; the match to TRBD2 covers 9 bases. The germline gives CDR1 PRHDT, CDR2 FYEKMQ (reference sequence). With V trimmed by 1 base and J by 1 base, 1 base remained unmatched. The CDR3 loop spans 16 amino acids. The CDR3 DNA follows: TGTGCCAGCAGCTTAGCTAGCGGGATGAACACCGGGGAGCTGTTTTTT. Translation gives CASSLASGMNTGELFF.

This clone was observed once. The V call is TRBV7-8, the J call TRBJ1-5, with D possibly being TRBD1 (6 bases). CDR3 length: 16 amino acids. Germline V gives CDR1 SGHVS, CDR2 FQNEAQ. Trimming stripped 4 bases from V and 1 base from J, with 14 bases between. The CDR3 DNA reads TGTGCCAGCAGCTCATACAACAGGGCGAGCAATCAGCCCCAGCATTTT. Protein product: CASSSYNRASNQPQHF.

This clone was observed a few times. This chain connects TRBV4-1 to TRBJ2-5; maybe TRBD1 (5 bases). CDR1 is MGHRA, CDR2 YSYEKL, per germline. Trimming cost V 3 bases and J 4 bases, with 6 bases left between them. This CDR3 is 12 amino acids long. CDR3 loop: CASSHQGETQYF. The CDR3 DNA is TGCGCCAGCAGCCATCAGGGAGAGACCCAGTACTTC.

This clone was observed once. CDR3 nucleotides: TGCAGCGTGACTAGCTTAAACACCGGGGAGCTGTTTTTT. It encodes CSVTSLNTGELFF. The V and J genes are TRBV29-1 and TRBJ2-2; 7 bases are shared with TRBD2. Losses at the gene ends were 6 bases for V and 2 bases for J; bases not matched to a gene: 3. In germline, CDR1 is SQVTM, CDR2 ANQGSEA. The CDR3 consists of 13 residues.

J is TRBJ2-1 and V is TRBV4-1, with 7 bases that match TRBD1. V gave up 3 bases and J gave up 0 bases; unmatched junction bases: 11. Germline V gives CDR1 MGHRA, CDR2 YSYEKL. This CDR3 region has 18 residues. The chain's CDR3 is CASSQTGQTSYSYNEQFF. The CDR3 DNA follows: TGCGCCAGCAGCCAGACGGGACAGACCTCTTACTCCTACAATGAGCAGTTCTTC.

This chain connects TRBV7-8 to TRBJ2-3; 15 nucleotides agree with TRBD2. The germline V gene encodes CDR1 SGHVS and CDR2 FQNEAQ. The CDR3 sequence is 17 residues long. The V segment lost 5 bases and the J segment 5 bases; nucleotides outside the gene matches: 8. CDR3 coding DNA: TGTGCCAGCAGCCTGGGACTAGCGGGAGGTCTCAGAGATACGCAGTATTTT. Encoded protein: CASSLGLAGGLRDTQYF.

The rearrangement joins TRBV6-6 to TRBJ1-2; D is undetermined. Trimming took 9 bases from V and 6 from J, leaving 11 bases between them. Germline loops: CDR1 MNHNY, CDR2 SVGAGI (reference sequence). The CDR3 spans 11 residues. This chain's CDR3 is CASLTQNGYTF. Here the CDR3 DNA reads TGTGCCAGTCTAACCCAAAATGGCTACACCTTC.

The CDR3 DNA is TGTGCCAGTAAAGCAGATAACACCGGGGAGCTGTTTTTT. Translating gives CASKADNTGELFF. This chain uses TRBV19 with TRBJ2-2; no clear D gene. The CDR3 covers 13 residues. Germline CDR1 is LNHDA and CDR2 is SQIVND (reference sequence). The ends were cut back, 7 bases at V and 2 bases at J, with 8 bases in the middle. The whole variable domain, filled in from reference TRBV19 and TRBJ2-2, reads DGGITQSPKYLFRKEGQNVTLSCEQNLNHDAMYWYRQDPGQGLRLIYYSQIVNDFQKGDIAEGYSVSREKKESFPLTVTSAQKNPTAFYLCASKADNTGELFFGEGSRLTVL.

The rearrangement links TRBV18 to TRBJ2-7, with TRBD1 matching over 8 bases. Trimming at V came to 1 base and at J to 4 bases, leaving 12 bases not matched to a gene. This CDR3 is 17 amino acids long. Per the germline V gene, CDR1 is KGHSH and CDR2 is LQKENI. The DNA for the CDR3 is TGTGCCAGCTCACCACGGTTCGGACAGGGCAGACCATACGAGCAGTACTTC. Amino acid sequence: CASSPRFGQGRPYEQYF.